Given below is one TCR beta chain in context. This record belongs to a study of blood T cell repertoires in COVID-19. As for the study in general: Acute-phase and convalescent COVID-19 samples originated in the United States, Italy and Spain.

The junction had 7 bases not matched to a gene; V was cut back by 4 bases and J by 0 bases. Germline V gives CDR1 SGHRS, CDR2 YFSETQ. The CDR3 covers 16 residues. Authors' processing steps: Nucleated cell counts were estimated from reference gene primer amplification. Generated by immunoSEQ multiplex PCR, the TCRdb table keeps only in-frame clones and is missing some. V and J calls and clone size come straight from that table; D and trimming were deduced from the DNA. The sample has over 20,000 clones; approximately 92% are singletons. What was sequenced was peripheral blood. This TCR was recovered from an older woman with active COVID-19. This chain links TRBV5-1 with TRBJ1-3; 7 bases map to TRBD1. As DNA, the CDR3 is TGCGCCAGCAGCCGAAGGGACAGCCCCTCTGGAAACACCATATATTTT. It translates to CASSRRDSPSGNTIYF. The whole variable domain, remainder taken from reference TRBV5-1 and TRBJ1-3, is KAGVTQTPRYLIKTRGQQVTLSCSPISGHRSVSWYQQTPGQGLQFLFEYFSETQRNKGNFPGRFSGRQFSNSRSEMNVSTLELGDSALYLCASSRRDSPSGNTIYFGEGSWLTVV.